This is a list of T cell receptor beta chains from one sample in a study of T cells after somatic rescue of genetic block. TCRdb keeps only in-frame clones here, not all; method: immunoSEQ multiplex PCR. The sample gives 55,000 to 75,000 clones, 92% of which show up once; about 2.7% is in the top ten. The sequenced sample consisted of peripheral blood mononuclear cells (PBMCs). The receptor source for this set is a man aged 35-49 years. CDR3s include the opening cysteine and the closing phenylalanine or tryptophan. Each record gives: V gene, clone size, D gene, J gene, CDR3 protein, CDR3 DNA. A D gene is named only where the DNA matches it firmly. Size values are once, few and many counts, or a class for expanded clones, and some rows have none.

V gene: TRBV5-1
clone size: NA
D gene: TRBD1
J gene: TRBJ2-7
CDR3 protein: CASSLDRGQQYF
CDR3 DNA: TGCGCCAGCAGCTTGGACAGGGGGCAGCAGTACTTC

V gene: TRBV6-4
clone size: NA
D gene: TRBD2
J gene: TRBJ2-1
CDR3 protein: CASSAGLAGGLLNNEQFF
CDR3 DNA: TGTGCCAGCAGCGCGGGACTAGCGGGGGGTCTACTGAACAATGAGCAGTTCTTC

V gene: TRBV10-3
clone size: NA
D gene: NA
J gene: TRBJ2-1
CDR3 protein: CAISESLAMNEQFF
CDR3 DNA: TGTGCCATCAGTGAGTCTTTAGCGATGAATGAGCAGTTCTTC

V gene: TRBV4-1
clone size: NA
D gene: TRBD1
J gene: TRBJ2-7
CDR3 protein: CASSSRQGEHEQYF
CDR3 DNA: TGCGCCAGCAGCTCCCGACAGGGGGAGCACGAGCAGTACTTC

V gene: TRBV7-6
clone size: few
D gene: TRBD1
J gene: TRBJ1-6
CDR3 protein: CASSLFTPATGGSNSPLHF
CDR3 DNA: TGTGCCAGCAGCTTATTCACGCCCGCGACAGGGGGCTCAAATTCACCCCTCCACTTT

V gene: TRBV7-2
clone size: NA
D gene: NA
J gene: TRBJ2-7
CDR3 protein: CASSLNRGWEQYF
CDR3 DNA: TGTGCCAGCAGTTTAAATCGTGGCTGGGAGCAGTACTTC

V gene: TRBV7-9
clone size: NA
D gene: NA
J gene: TRBJ2-6
CDR3 protein: CASSLAGSPGANVLTF
CDR3 DNA: TGTGCCAGCAGCTTAGCGGGGAGTCCCGGGGCCAACGTCCTGACTTTC

V gene: TRBV2
clone size: NA
D gene: NA
J gene: TRBJ2-3
CDR3 protein: CASSTGPSTDTQYF
CDR3 DNA: TGTGCCAGCAGTACAGGGCCTTCCACAGATACGCAGTATTTT

V gene: TRBV19
clone size: NA
D gene: NA
J gene: TRBJ2-5
CDR3 protein: CASSRGLARGETQYF
CDR3 DNA: TGTGCCAGTAGCAGAGGGCTAGCGCGGGGAGAGACCCAGTACTTC

V gene: TRBV9
clone size: once
D gene: NA
J gene: TRBJ2-2
CDR3 protein: CASSASRQDLNTGELFF
CDR3 DNA: TGTGCCAGCAGCGCATCTAGACAGGACTTGAACACCGGGGAGCTGTTTTTT

V gene: TRBV6-1
clone size: NA
D gene: NA
J gene: TRBJ1-5
CDR3 protein: CASGWRGQPQHF
CDR3 DNA: TGTGCCAGCGGGTGGAGAGGTCAGCCCCAGCATTTT

V gene: TRBV9
clone size: NA
D gene: NA
J gene: TRBJ2-7
CDR3 protein: CASSSNRAHEQYF
CDR3 DNA: TGTGCCAGCAGCTCAAACAGGGCCCACGAGCAGTACTTC

V gene: TRBV7-2
clone size: NA
D gene: NA
J gene: TRBJ2-7
CDR3 protein: CASSLGVYLGEQYF
CDR3 DNA: TGTGCCAGCAGCTTAGGGGTTTACTTGGGGGAGCAGTACTTC

V gene: TRBV5-3
clone size: NA
D gene: TRBD1
J gene: TRBJ2-1
CDR3 protein: CARSPRQGARNEQFF
CDR3 DNA: TGTGCCAGAAGTCCTAGACAGGGGGCTCGTAATGAGCAGTTCTTC

V gene: TRBV2
clone size: NA
D gene: TRBD1
J gene: TRBJ2-7
CDR3 protein: CASSWQGALEQYF
CDR3 DNA: TGTGCCAGCAGTTGGCAGGGGGCCCTCGAGCAGTACTTC

V gene: TRBV5-1
clone size: NA
D gene: NA
J gene: TRBJ2-7
CDR3 protein: CASSRDSSSYEQYF
CDR3 DNA: TGCGCCAGCAGCCGGGACTCCAGCTCCTACGAGCAGTACTTC

V gene: TRBV5-1
clone size: NA
D gene: TRBD2
J gene: TRBJ2-2
CDR3 protein: CASSLVAGGTGELFF
CDR3 DNA: TGCGCCAGCAGCTTGGTCGCGGGGGGTACCGGGGAGCTGTTTTTT

V gene: TRBV11-2
clone size: NA
D gene: NA
J gene: TRBJ2-5
CDR3 protein: CASSLHPRTKGETQYF
CDR3 DNA: TGTGCCAGCAGCTTACACCCTCGGACAAAGGGGGAGACCCAGTACTTC

V gene: TRBV19
clone size: NA
D gene: TRBD1
J gene: TRBJ2-2
CDR3 protein: CASSPGTVNTGELFF
CDR3 DNA: TGTGCCAGTAGTCCCGGGACAGTCAACACCGGGGAGCTGTTTTTT

V gene: TRBV7-2
clone size: NA
D gene: TRBD2
J gene: TRBJ2-1
CDR3 protein: CASRLGGRPGEQFF
CDR3 DNA: TGTGCCAGCAGATTGGGCGGGAGGCCGGGTGAGCAGTTCTTC

V gene: TRBV7-9
clone size: NA
D gene: NA
J gene: TRBJ2-1
CDR3 protein: CASSLGSTPISYNEQFF
CDR3 DNA: TGTGCCAGCAGCTTGGGGTCTACTCCGATCTCCTACAATGAGCAGTTCTTC

V gene: TRBV18
clone size: once
D gene: NA
J gene: TRBJ2-1
CDR3 protein: CASSRGGVHVQFF
CDR3 DNA: TGTGCCAGCTCACGGGGGGGCGTTCACGTGCAGTTCTTC

V gene: TRBV18
clone size: NA
D gene: NA
J gene: TRBJ2-2
CDR3 protein: CASRDGTNTGELFF
CDR3 DNA: TGTGCCAGCCGGGACGGTACGAACACCGGGGAGCTGTTTTTT

V gene: TRBV5-4
clone size: NA
D gene: NA
J gene: TRBJ2-3
CDR3 protein: CASSFGTDPSF
CDR3 DNA: TGTGCCAGCAGCTTCGGGACGGACCCCTCTTTT

V gene: TRBV5-1
clone size: NA
D gene: TRBD1
J gene: TRBJ2-2
CDR3 protein: CASSWTGTTGELFF
CDR3 DNA: TGCGCCAGCAGCTGGACAGGGACCACCGGGGAGCTGTTTTTT

V gene: TRBV6-5
clone size: NA
D gene: NA
J gene: TRBJ1-2
CDR3 protein: CASSYSKRQVYGYTF
CDR3 DNA: TGTGCCAGCAGTTACTCGAAACGACAGGTCTATGGCTACACCTTC

V gene: TRBV5-1
clone size: few
D gene: TRBD2
J gene: TRBJ2-7
CDR3 protein: CASSLSLAGGNYEQYF
CDR3 DNA: TGCGCCAGCAGCTTGAGTCTAGCGGGAGGTAACTACGAGCAGTACTTC

V gene: TRBV19
clone size: NA
D gene: NA
J gene: TRBJ2-1
CDR3 protein: CASKDTRYNNEQFF
CDR3 DNA: TGTGCCAGTAAGGACACAAGATACAATAATGAGCAGTTCTTC

V gene: TRBV9
clone size: NA
D gene: NA
J gene: TRBJ2-7
CDR3 protein: CASTRGTGTSNEQYF
CDR3 DNA: TGTGCCAGCACGAGGGGTACAGGAACTTCCAACGAGCAGTACTTC

V gene: TRBV4-1
clone size: NA
D gene: NA
J gene: TRBJ2-3
CDR3 protein: CASSAPTASYTDTQYF
CDR3 DNA: TGCGCCAGCAGCGCCCCCACGGCAAGCTACACAGATACGCAGTATTTT

V gene: TRBV6-5
clone size: NA
D gene: NA
J gene: TRBJ1-1
CDR3 protein: CASSYSHMNTEAFF
CDR3 DNA: TGTGCCAGCAGTTACAGCCATATGAACACTGAAGCTTTCTTT

V gene: TRBV2
clone size: NA
D gene: NA
J gene: TRBJ1-6
CDR3 protein: CASSFEDPNNSPLHF
CDR3 DNA: TGTGCCAGCAGTTTCGAAGATCCAAATAATTCACCCCTCCACTTT

V gene: TRBV27
clone size: NA
D gene: TRBD1
J gene: TRBJ2-7
CDR3 protein: CASSPSLQGWEQYF
CDR3 DNA: TGTGCCAGCAGTCCGTCCTTACAGGGGTGGGAGCAGTACTTC

V gene: TRBV6-6
clone size: NA
D gene: TRBD1
J gene: TRBJ1-1
CDR3 protein: CASGADRAGTEAFF
CDR3 DNA: TGTGCCAGCGGGGCAGACAGGGCAGGCACTGAAGCTTTCTTT

V gene: TRBV18
clone size: NA
D gene: TRBD2
J gene: TRBJ2-1
CDR3 protein: CASSTGTSGHNEQFF
CDR3 DNA: TGTGCCAGCTCAACCGGGACTAGCGGTCACAATGAGCAGTTCTTC

V gene: TRBV29-1
clone size: once
D gene: NA
J gene: TRBJ2-7
CDR3 protein: CSAGEGAEQYF
CDR3 DNA: TGCAGCGCCGGGGAAGGGGCCGAGCAGTACTTC

V gene: TRBV10-3
clone size: NA
D gene: NA
J gene: TRBJ1-2
CDR3 protein: CAISERGNLYGYTF
CDR3 DNA: TGTGCCATCAGTGAACGAGGGAATTTGTATGGCTACACCTTC

V gene: TRBV6-5
clone size: NA
D gene: NA
J gene: TRBJ2-5
CDR3 protein: CASSPLSAYQETQYF
CDR3 DNA: TGTGCCAGCAGTCCCCTCAGTGCGTACCAAGAGACCCAGTACTTC

V gene: TRBV7-9
clone size: once
D gene: NA
J gene: TRBJ2-3
CDR3 protein: CASSLDTDTQYF
CDR3 DNA: TGTGCCAGCAGCTTAGATACAGATACGCAGTATTTT

V gene: TRBV19
clone size: NA
D gene: NA
J gene: TRBJ1-2
CDR3 protein: CASSLIRGFDGYTF
CDR3 DNA: TGTGCCAGTAGTCTCATAAGGGGGTTTGATGGCTACACCTTC

V gene: TRBV7-9
clone size: NA
D gene: TRBD1
J gene: TRBJ2-5
CDR3 protein: CASSGTGETQYF
CDR3 DNA: TGTGCCAGCAGCGGGACAGGAGAGACCCAGTACTTC

V gene: TRBV5-1
clone size: NA
D gene: NA
J gene: TRBJ1-5
CDR3 protein: CASSVVPNQPQHF
CDR3 DNA: TGCGCCAGCAGCGTTGTTCCGAATCAGCCCCAGCATTTT

V gene: TRBV4-1
clone size: NA
D gene: NA
J gene: TRBJ1-1
CDR3 protein: CASSQDSPINTEAFF
CDR3 DNA: TGCGCCAGCAGCCAAGACTCGCCTATTAACACTGAAGCTTTCTTT

V gene: TRBV6-6
clone size: NA
D gene: TRBD1
J gene: TRBJ1-5
CDR3 protein: CASHVMGQGRRQPQHF
CDR3 DNA: TGTGCCAGCCACGTGATGGGACAGGGGCGAAGGCAGCCCCAGCATTTT